This is a list of T cell receptor beta chains from one sample in a study of blood T cell repertoires in COVID-19. Profiled with immunoSEQ multiplex PCR; TCRdb holds only in-frame clones, not every one. The repertoire has 110,000 or so clones, 85% to 90% of them found once; the top ten carry roughly 4.4%. Sequencing used peripheral blood. Receptor source: a woman between 50 and 59 years old with acute or convalescent COVID-19. Both conserved end residues are part of each CDR3. D genes are given only for firm matches. Clone size appears in some rows only: once, few, many, or a class for an expanded clone.

>.|TRBJ2-6|TRBV6-2/TRBV6-3|TRBD2
CASSPRGGGSSGANVLTF
TGTGCCAGCAGTCCCCGTGGCGGGGGAAGCTCTGGGGCCAACGTCCTGACTTTC
>.|TRBJ1-2|TRBV19|.
CASLSGLGDYGYTF
TGTGCCAGTCTCAGCGGGCTAGGGGACTATGGCTACACCTTC
>.|TRBJ1-1|TRBV28|.
CASSPSLGRGATEAFF
TGTGCCAGCAGCCCGTCCCTAGGTCGCGGGGCCACTGAAGCTTTCTTT
>.|TRBJ1-1|TRBV3-1/TRBV3-2|.
CASSYQPLQELAEAFF
TGTGCCAGCAGCTATCAACCCCTACAGGAGCTTGCTGAAGCTTTCTTT
>.|TRBJ1-4|TRBV7-9|.
CASSPAGKANEKLFF
TGTGCCAGCAGCCCCGCCGGGAAGGCTAATGAAAAACTGTTTTTT
>once|TRBJ1-1|TRBV28|.
CASMENLNTEAFF
TGTGCCAGCATGGAGAACTTGAACACTGAAGCTTTCTTT
>.|TRBJ2-5|TRBV6-5|.
CASSYYTGSETQYF
TGTGCCAGCAGTTACTATACAGGATCGGAGACCCAGTACTTC
>.|TRBJ1-1|TRBV30|.
CAWSEGEGAFF
TGTGCCTGGAGTGAAGGGGAGGGAGCTTTCTTT
>once|TRBJ2-1|TRBV5-1|.
CASSPGTEQFF
TGCGCCAGCAGCCCCGGGACAGAGCAGTTCTTC
>.|TRBJ1-4|TRBV6-1|.
CASSEQGTTNEKLFF
TGTGCCAGCAGTGAACAGGGCACAACTAATGAAAAACTGTTTTTT
>.|TRBJ1-1|TRBV28|.
CASNNRENTEAFF
TGTGCCAGCAATAACAGGGAGAACACTGAAGCTTTCTTT
>.|TRBJ2-7|TRBV10-3|.
CASQTGTYEQYF
TGTGCCTCCCAGACAGGCACCTACGAGCAGTACTTC
>.|TRBJ1-2|TRBV28|TRBD1
CASSSTGFYGYTF
TGTGCCAGCAGTTCGACAGGGTTCTATGGCTACACCTTC
>.|TRBJ2-2|TRBV6-5|.
CASSYLTGSLTGELFF
TGTGCCAGCAGTTACTTAACGGGGAGCCTCACCGGGGAGCTGTTTTTT
>.|TRBJ2-1|TRBV24-1|TRBD1
CATRRQGATDNEQFF
TGTGCCACCCGTAGGCAGGGGGCTACTGACAATGAGCAGTTCTTC
>once|TRBJ1-2|TRBV29-1|.
CSVNSGQNYGYTF
TGCAGCGTCAACTCGGGACAAAACTATGGCTACACCTTC
>.|TRBJ1-5|TRBV18|.
CASSPKGGNQPQHF
TGTGCCAGCTCACCAAAGGGGGGCAATCAGCCCCAGCATTTT
>few|TRBJ1-5|TRBV30|TRBD1
CAWSDQGGSNQPQHF
TGTGCCTGGAGTGACCAGGGGGGAAGCAATCAGCCCCAGCATTTT